Reported below is one T cell receptor beta chain. The antigen this receptor binds is unknown. It has no much larger one-base neighbor in the sample; base qualities were not kept. Whole blood was collected in K2EDTA tubes by collaborating institutions according to the institutions' own protocols. For TCRbeta analysis, collaborators shipped samples in one of three forms: frozen whole blood, isolated PBMCs, or DNA extracted from either of those sample types. The sample originates from a study of blood T cell repertoires in COVID-19 (dated by TCRdb to the early 2020s). As for the study more broadly: Samples covering the acute and convalescent phases of COVID-19 were provided by collaborators in the United States, Italy and Spain. The prospective study material was composed of cDNA or gDNA derived from T cells, B-cell-depleted T cells, or PBMCs. Subjects who had been exposed to COVID-19, were actively infected with it, or had recovered from it provided the deeply sampled blood TCRbeta repertoires that made up the dataset. The repertoires were made available in a free public database intended to serve as a resource for research on the immune response to SARS-CoV-2. The samples were drawn from the first 160 participants of the ongoing ImmuneRACE study and from 950 to 1,500 subjects provided by 6 global collaborators. Sample metadata almost always included a de-identified subject ID, COVID-19 status, age in years and sex. Where available, HLA class I and class II types were taken from metadata supplied by the sample provider and were not determined by assay-based typing.

Beyond this particular receptor, the publication reports: How much clinical and demographic metadata was included differed by source and by participant, and the metadata was provided uncurated.

At the junction V is shortened by 4 bases and J by 8 bases; bases outside the gene matches: 8. The germline V gene (reference sequence) supplies CDR1 SGHNT and CDR2 YYREEE. Measured from the cysteine to the phenylalanine, the CDR3 is 14 residues long. Just CDR3 DNA is preserved here, 42 bases in frame from base 1. TCRbeta CDR3 regions were amplified from genomic DNA using the immunoSEQ Assay, a bias-controlled multiplex PCR. The study's own analysis went as follows. The number of nucleated cells in each sample was estimated from the amplification of reference gene primers within the assay. Sequence reads were collapsed and filtered to measure the absolute abundance of every unique TCRbeta CDR3 rearrangement. For each sample, productive Simpson clonality was calculated by taking the square root of Simpson's diversity index across productive rearrangements. The table comes from immuneACCESS by way of TCRdb, which keeps in-frame sequences with V and J called. Part of the clones is missing from these tables; in studies checked, under half for an unresolved V gene and the rest for unknown reasons. D and trimming come from the DNA, and the V and J calls and clone size come from that table. The sample table holds around 200,000 clones, of which approximately 90% were seen once. The ten biggest clones cover approximately 0.7% of the sample.

The rearranged segments are TRBV5-4 and TRBJ1-2; TRBD1 fits 10 bases in the junction. This receptor was taken from a man between 35 and 55 years old with acute or convalescent COVID-19. The sequenced sample consisted of peripheral blood. Here is the DNA: TGTGCCAGCAGCCGGGACCGGGACAGGGGAGGCTACACCTTC. It translates as CASSRDRDRGGYTF.